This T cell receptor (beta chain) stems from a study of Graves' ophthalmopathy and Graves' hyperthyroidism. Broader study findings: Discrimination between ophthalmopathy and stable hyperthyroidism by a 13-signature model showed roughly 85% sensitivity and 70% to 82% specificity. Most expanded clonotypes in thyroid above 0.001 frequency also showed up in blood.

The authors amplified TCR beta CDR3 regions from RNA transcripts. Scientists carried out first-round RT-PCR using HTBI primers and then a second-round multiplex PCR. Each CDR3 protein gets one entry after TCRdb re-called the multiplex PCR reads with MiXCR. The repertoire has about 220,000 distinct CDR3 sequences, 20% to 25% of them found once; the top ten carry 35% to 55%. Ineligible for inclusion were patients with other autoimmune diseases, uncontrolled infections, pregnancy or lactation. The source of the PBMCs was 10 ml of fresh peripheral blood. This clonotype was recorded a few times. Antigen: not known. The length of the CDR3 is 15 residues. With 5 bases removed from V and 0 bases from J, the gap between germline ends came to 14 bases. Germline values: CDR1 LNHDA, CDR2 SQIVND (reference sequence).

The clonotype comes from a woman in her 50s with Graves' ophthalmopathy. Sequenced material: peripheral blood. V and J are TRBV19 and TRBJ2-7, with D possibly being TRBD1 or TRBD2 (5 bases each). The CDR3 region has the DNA TGTGCCAGTAGTTTGGGCCAGGGAGCCTCCTACGAGCAGTACTTC. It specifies CASSLGQGASYEQYF.